The rows below give T cell receptor beta chains drawn from one sample of a study of shared clonotypes between healthy human individuals. The data were produced by immunoSEQ multiplex PCR, yet TCRdb's version contains in-frame clones alone and is incomplete. Of more than 2,000,000 clones listed, roughly nine tenths are singletons. The sample taken for sequencing was naive CD4+ T cells sorted from blood. The receptors shown here come from a man younger than 30 in good health. The CDR3 runs from the conserved cysteine through the conserved F or W. D genes are given only for firm matches. Part of the rows lack a size; the others show once, few, many or a class for expanded clones.

d_gene,abundance,v_gene,j_gene,CDR3aa,CDR3nt
NA,NA,TRBV6-5,TRBJ1-5,CASRAMTGGQPQHF,TGTGCCAGCAGAGCGATGACGGGGGGCCAGCCCCAGCATTTT
NA,NA,TRBV28,TRBJ2-1,CATISGRFNEQFF,TGTGCCACAATATCGGGGAGATTCAATGAGCAGTTCTTC
NA,NA,TRBV10-3,TRBJ2-5,CAISEREETQYF,TGTGCCATCAGTGAAAGGGAAGAGACCCAGTACTTC
NA,NA,TRBV5-6,TRBJ2-1,CASSLVSGEQFF,TGTGCCAGCAGCTTGGTAAGCGGGGAGCAGTTCTTC
NA,NA,TRBV28,TRBJ1-1,CASSSSTGNTEAFF,TGTGCCAGCAGTTCGTCGACAGGCAACACTGAAGCTTTCTTT
TRBD1,NA,TRBV6-6,TRBJ1-4,CASTHRGANEKLFF,TGTGCCAGCACTCACAGGGGTGCTAATGAAAAACTGTTTTTT
NA,NA,TRBV19,TRBJ2-3,CASSGTIGTDTQYF,TGTGCCAGTAGTGGGACAATTGGCACAGATACGCAGTATTTT
NA,NA,TRBV7-9,TRBJ2-5,CASSFSLRETQYF,TGTGCCAGCAGCTTCAGTCTTCGAGAGACCCAGTACTTC
NA,NA,TRBV6-4,TRBJ2-2,CASRDINTGELFF,TGTGCCAGCAGGGACATTAACACCGGGGAGCTGTTTTTT
TRBD1,NA,TRBV2,TRBJ2-7,CASSEGTGFPYEQYF,TGTGCCAGCAGTGAGGGGACAGGGTTCCCCTACGAGCAGTACTTC
TRBD1,few,TRBV13,TRBJ1-2,CASSPGQRPNYGYTF,TGTGCCAGCAGCCCGGGACAGAGACCTAACTATGGCTACACCTTC
TRBD1,NA,TRBV10-3,TRBJ1-2,CAISWDSQAGYTF,TGTGCCATCAGTTGGGACAGTCAGGCTGGCTACACCTTC
NA,NA,TRBV25-1,TRBJ2-5,CASSDFGGRETQYF,TGTGCCAGCAGTGATTTCGGGGGGCGAGAGACCCAGTACTTC
NA,few,TRBV2,TRBJ1-5,CASSEEQGNQPQHF,TGTGCCAGCAGTGAGGAGCAGGGGAATCAGCCCCAGCATTTT
NA,NA,TRBV28,TRBJ1-6,CASVSGSSYNSPLHF,TGTGCCAGCGTTTCGGGGAGCTCCTATAATTCACCCCTCCACTTT
NA,NA,TRBV30,TRBJ1-6,CAWSSGRTLHF,TGTGCCTGGAGTTCAGGGCGAACCCTCCACTTT
NA,once,TRBV19,TRBJ1-5,CASKGGAYSNQPQHF,TGTGCCAGTAAGGGGGGGGCTTATAGCAATCAGCCCCAGCATTTT
TRBD1,NA,TRBV10-3,TRBJ1-2,CAIRSDRGPYGYTF,TGTGCCATCAGATCGGACAGGGGGCCCTATGGCTACACCTTC
NA,NA,TRBV10-3,TRBJ1-6,CAISDGAGNNSPLHF,TGTGCCATCAGTGATGGGGCAGGGAATAATTCACCCCTCCACTTT
NA,NA,TRBV7-9,TRBJ2-7,CASSSSGTSYEQYF,TGTGCCAGCAGCTCTAGTGGGACCTCCTACGAGCAGTACTTC
NA,NA,TRBV2,TRBJ2-1,CASSERNEQFF,TGTGCCAGCAGTGAACGCAATGAGCAGTTCTTC
NA,NA,TRBV7-9,TRBJ1-2,CASSGRAGDSNYGYTF,TGTGCCAGCAGCGGGCGGGCAGGGGACTCTAACTATGGCTACACCTTC
NA,few,TRBV19,TRBJ2-7,CASSGAGPYEQYF,TGTGCCAGTAGTGGGGCCGGTCCCTACGAGCAGTACTTC
NA,NA,TRBV11-2,TRBJ2-1,CASSFRGSYNEQFF,TGTGCCAGCAGCTTCCGGGGGAGCTACAATGAGCAGTTCTTC
NA,NA,TRBV5-1,TRBJ2-1,CASSFRRDEQFF,TGCGCCAGCAGCTTCCGCCGCGATGAGCAGTTCTTC
TRBD1,NA,TRBV29-1,TRBJ2-2,CSAWTGTNTGELFF,TGCAGCGCCTGGACAGGGACGAACACCGGGGAGCTGTTTTTT
TRBD2,NA,TRBV7-3,TRBJ2-1,CASSGLAGQEQFF,TGTGCCAGCAGCGGACTAGCGGGGCAAGAGCAGTTCTTC
NA,NA,TRBV28,TRBJ2-7,CASSSPVPSYEQYF,TGTGCCAGCAGTTCCCCGGTACCTTCCTACGAGCAGTACTTC
NA,few,TRBV19,TRBJ1-2,CASSIAAGNGYTF,TGTGCCAGTAGTATCGCGGCAGGGAATGGCTACACCTTC
NA,once,TRBV6-5,TRBJ1-2,CASKQRDYGYTF,TGTGCCAGCAAGCAGAGGGACTATGGCTACACCTTC
NA,NA,TRBV18,TRBJ2-2,CASSPPSEGSTGELFF,TGTGCCAGCTCACCACCTAGCGAGGGATCCACCGGGGAGCTGTTTTTT
TRBD2,NA,TRBV19,TRBJ2-2,CASSFSSGAGELFF,TGTGCCAGTAGTTTCTCTAGCGGGGCCGGGGAGCTGTTTTTT
NA,NA,TRBV9,TRBJ1-3,CASSVEGTGNTIYF,TGTGCCAGCAGCGTCGAAGGGACTGGAAACACCATATATTTT
NA,NA,TRBV4-1,TRBJ1-5,CASSQDRGRGSNQPQHF,TGCGCCAGCAGCCAAGACAGGGGACGAGGAAGCAATCAGCCCCAGCATTTT
NA,NA,TRBV28,TRBJ1-6,CASTGASLLLRSPLHF,TGTGCCAGCACTGGGGCGTCGCTCCTTCTGCGTTCACCCCTCCACTTT
TRBD1,NA,TRBV7-8,TRBJ2-3,CASNDRGNTDTQYF,TGTGCCAGCAACGACAGGGGCAACACAGATACGCAGTATTTT
NA,NA,TRBV9,TRBJ1-4,CASSAGPRGEKLFF,TGTGCCAGCAGCGCCGGGCCGAGAGGTGAAAAACTGTTTTTT
TRBD1,NA,TRBV18,TRBJ1-2,CASSPKGQGDYGYTF,TGTGCCAGCTCACCTAAGGGACAGGGGGACTATGGCTACACCTTC
NA,NA,TRBV10-3,TRBJ1-4,CAISESVSEKLFF,TGTGCCATCAGTGAGTCGGTCAGTGAAAAACTGTTTTTT
NA,NA,TRBV9,TRBJ2-7,CASSVDGVRYEQYF,TGTGCCAGCAGCGTAGATGGCGTAAGGTACGAGCAGTACTTC
NA,NA,TRBV6-1,TRBJ1-6,CASSEGGYNSPLHF,TGTGCCAGCAGTGAAGGAGGGTATAATTCACCCCTCCACTTT
TRBD1,NA,TRBV19,TRBJ1-5,CASSATGANQPQHF,TGTGCCAGTAGTGCGACAGGGGCCAATCAGCCCCAGCATTTT